This T cell receptor beta chain was observed in a study of T cells in Graves' hyperthyroidism and ophthalmopathy. Study as a whole: Peripheral blood was obtained at initial diagnosis, preceding any treatment. Study outcomes and limitations: By a 13 V-J model, ophthalmopathy was set apart from stable hyperthyroidism.

The junction had 5 bases not matched to a gene; V was cut back by 0 bases and J by 3 bases. Germline V gene lookup returns CDR1 SGHDN and CDR2 FVKESK. The length of the CDR3 is 16 residues. TCR beta CDR3 region amplification was performed from RNA transcripts. During a first-round RT-PCR of the TCR CDR3, the HTBI primer set was used. TCRdb re-derived calls from the multiplex PCR reads in MiXCR, one entry per CDR3 protein. The profile shows around 690,000 distinct CDR3 sequences, 15% to 20% of them singletons. Newly diagnosed hyperthyroidism patients aged 18 to 65 years had disease lasting under 2 months. This clonotype was seen repeatedly, ten times or more. Its antigen is not identified.

Sequencing used blood. This chain joins TRBV14 and TRBJ2-7; 10 bases are a match to TRBD1. This TCR was sampled from a man over 45 with Graves' hyperthyroidism. The CDR3 region is CASSQDPGQGGYEQYF. CDR3 DNA sequence: TGTGCCAGCAGCCAAGATCCCGGACAGGGGGGCTACGAGCAGTACTTC.